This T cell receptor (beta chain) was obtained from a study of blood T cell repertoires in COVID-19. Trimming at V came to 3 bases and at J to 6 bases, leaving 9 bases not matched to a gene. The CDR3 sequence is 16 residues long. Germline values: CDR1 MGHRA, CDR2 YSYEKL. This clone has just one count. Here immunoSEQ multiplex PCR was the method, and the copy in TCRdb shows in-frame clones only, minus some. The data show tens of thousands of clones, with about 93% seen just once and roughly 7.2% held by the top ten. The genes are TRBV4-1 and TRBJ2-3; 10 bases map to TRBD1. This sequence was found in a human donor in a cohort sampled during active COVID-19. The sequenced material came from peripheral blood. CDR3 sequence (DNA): TGCGCCAGCAGCCATACACGGGACAGGGGTTTCGATACGCAGTATTTT. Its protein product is CASSHTRDRGFDTQYF.